This TCR beta chain was sequenced in a study of response to subunit inactivated influenza vaccine. Study observations and caveats: Each seasonal influenza vaccination recruits few new T cells, the authors suggested.

The CDR3 covers 19 residues. Germline values: CDR1 MNHEY, CDR2 SVGEGT. Trimming took 2 bases from V and 2 from J, leaving 23 bases between them. About this clonotype itself: Antigen unknown.

TCRdb processed the RT-PCR reads anew with MiXCR; each CDR3 protein has one entry. The sample lists about 520,000 distinct CDR3 sequences; less than 30% were seen once. The sequence came from a man in his fifties or sixties who received an inactivated influenza vaccine. Sequences were derived from CD4+ T cells sorted from PBMCs, sampled about 5 days after vaccination. J is TRBJ2-3 and V is TRBV6-2 or TRBV6-3, with D tentatively TRBD2 (6 bases). The CDR3: CASSYLGPRRAGLTDTQYF. Here the CDR3 DNA reads TGTGCCAGCAGTTACCTAGGCCCCCGACGGGCGGGACTCACAGATACGCAGTATTTT.